Sequencing of this T cell receptor (beta chain) was carried out in a study of blood T cells in healthy people across ages. Losses at the gene ends were 10 bases for V and 2 bases for J; bases not matched to a gene: 10. The CDR3 contains 14 residues. Germline V CDR1 and CDR2: SGHVS, FQNEAQ. This clonotype is a singleton in its sample. The use of a sample-barcoded 5' primer and a J-beta primer mix characterized a second PCR of about 6 to 11 cycles. One entry per CDR3 protein, called by TCRdb with MiXCR from the 5' RACE reads. The sample includes about 970,000 distinct CDR3 sequences, just over 50% of them seen just once.

The chain joins TRBV7-8 to TRBJ2-7, with 8 bases lining up with TRBD1. The source of this sequence is a woman aged 60-70 years in good health. The sequenced material came from blood. The CDR3 spells CATKDRAGPYEQYF. CDR3 nucleotide sequence: TGTGCCACCAAGGACAGGGCTGGGCCCTACGAGCAGTACTTC.